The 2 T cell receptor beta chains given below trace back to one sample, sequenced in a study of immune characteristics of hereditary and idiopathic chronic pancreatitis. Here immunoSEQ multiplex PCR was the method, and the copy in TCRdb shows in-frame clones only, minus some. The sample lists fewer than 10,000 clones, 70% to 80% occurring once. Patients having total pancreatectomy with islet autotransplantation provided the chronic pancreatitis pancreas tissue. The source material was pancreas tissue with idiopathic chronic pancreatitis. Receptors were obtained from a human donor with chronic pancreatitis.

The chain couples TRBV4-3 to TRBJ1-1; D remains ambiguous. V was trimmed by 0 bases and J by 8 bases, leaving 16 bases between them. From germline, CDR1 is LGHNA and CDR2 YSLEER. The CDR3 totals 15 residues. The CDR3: CASSQENNLAAEAFF. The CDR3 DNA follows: TGCGCCAGCAGCCAAGAAAACAACCTGGCGGCAGAAGCTTTCTTT.

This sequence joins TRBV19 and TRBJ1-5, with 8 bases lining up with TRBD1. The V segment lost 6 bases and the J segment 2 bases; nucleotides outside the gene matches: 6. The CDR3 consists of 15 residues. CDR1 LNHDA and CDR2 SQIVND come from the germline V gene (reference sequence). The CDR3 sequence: CASRTTGARNQPQHF. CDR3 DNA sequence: TGTGCCAGTAGAACGACAGGGGCCCGCAATCAGCCCCAGCATTTT.